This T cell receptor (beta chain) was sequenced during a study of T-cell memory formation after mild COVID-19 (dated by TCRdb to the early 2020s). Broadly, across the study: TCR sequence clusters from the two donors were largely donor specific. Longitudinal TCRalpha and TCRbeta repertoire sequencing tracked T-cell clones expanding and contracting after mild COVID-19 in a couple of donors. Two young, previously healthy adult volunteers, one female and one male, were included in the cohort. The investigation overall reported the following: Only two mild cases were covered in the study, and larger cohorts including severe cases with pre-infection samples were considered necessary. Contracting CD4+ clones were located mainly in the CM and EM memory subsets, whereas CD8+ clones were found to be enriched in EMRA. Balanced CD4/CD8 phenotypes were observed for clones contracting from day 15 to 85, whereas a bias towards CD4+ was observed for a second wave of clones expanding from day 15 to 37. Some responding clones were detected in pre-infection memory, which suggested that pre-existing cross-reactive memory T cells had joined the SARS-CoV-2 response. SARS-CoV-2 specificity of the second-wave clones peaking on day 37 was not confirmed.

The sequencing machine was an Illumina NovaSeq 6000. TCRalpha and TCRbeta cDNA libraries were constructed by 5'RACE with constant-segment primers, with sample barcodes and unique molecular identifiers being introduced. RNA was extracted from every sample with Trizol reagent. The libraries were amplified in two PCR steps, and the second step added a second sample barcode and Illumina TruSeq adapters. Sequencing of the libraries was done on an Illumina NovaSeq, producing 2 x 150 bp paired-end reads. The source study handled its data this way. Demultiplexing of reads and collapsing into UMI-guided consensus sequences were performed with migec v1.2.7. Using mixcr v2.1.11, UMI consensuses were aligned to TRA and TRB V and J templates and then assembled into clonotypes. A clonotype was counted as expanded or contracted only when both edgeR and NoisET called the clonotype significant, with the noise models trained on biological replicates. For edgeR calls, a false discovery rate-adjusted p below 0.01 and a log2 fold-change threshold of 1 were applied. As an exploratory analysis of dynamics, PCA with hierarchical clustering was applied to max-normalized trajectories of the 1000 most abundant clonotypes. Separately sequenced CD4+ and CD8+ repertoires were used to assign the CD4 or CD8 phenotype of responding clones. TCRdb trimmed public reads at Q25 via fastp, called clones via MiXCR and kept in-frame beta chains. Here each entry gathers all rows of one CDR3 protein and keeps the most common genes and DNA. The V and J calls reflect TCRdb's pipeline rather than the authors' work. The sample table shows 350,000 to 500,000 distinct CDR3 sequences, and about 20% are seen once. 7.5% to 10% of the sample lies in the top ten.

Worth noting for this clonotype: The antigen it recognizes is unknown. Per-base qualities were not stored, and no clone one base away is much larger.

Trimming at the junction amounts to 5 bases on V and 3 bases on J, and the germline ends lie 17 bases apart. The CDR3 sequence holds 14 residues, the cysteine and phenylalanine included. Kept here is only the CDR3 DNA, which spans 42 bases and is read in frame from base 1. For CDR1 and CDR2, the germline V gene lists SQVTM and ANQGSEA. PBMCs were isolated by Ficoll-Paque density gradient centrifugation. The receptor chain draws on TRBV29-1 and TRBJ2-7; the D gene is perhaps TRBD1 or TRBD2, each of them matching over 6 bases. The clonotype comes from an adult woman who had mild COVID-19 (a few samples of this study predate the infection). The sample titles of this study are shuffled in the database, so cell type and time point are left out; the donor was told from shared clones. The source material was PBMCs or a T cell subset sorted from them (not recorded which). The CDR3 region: CSVLVPGAYYEQYF. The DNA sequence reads TGCAGCGTTTTAGTACCGGGGGCATACTACGAGCAGTACTTC.